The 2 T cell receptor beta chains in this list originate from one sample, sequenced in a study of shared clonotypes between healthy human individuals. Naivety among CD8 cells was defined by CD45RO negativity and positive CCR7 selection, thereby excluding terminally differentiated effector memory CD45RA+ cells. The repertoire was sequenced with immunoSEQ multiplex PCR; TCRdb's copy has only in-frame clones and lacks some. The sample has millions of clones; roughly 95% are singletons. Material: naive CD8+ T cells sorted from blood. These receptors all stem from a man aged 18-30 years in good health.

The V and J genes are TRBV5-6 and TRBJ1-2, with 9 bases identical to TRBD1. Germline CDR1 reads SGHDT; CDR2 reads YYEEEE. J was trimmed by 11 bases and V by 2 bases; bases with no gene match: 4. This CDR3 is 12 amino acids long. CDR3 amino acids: CASSFGTGPYTF. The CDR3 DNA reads TGTGCCAGCAGCTTTGGGACAGGGCCATACACCTTC.

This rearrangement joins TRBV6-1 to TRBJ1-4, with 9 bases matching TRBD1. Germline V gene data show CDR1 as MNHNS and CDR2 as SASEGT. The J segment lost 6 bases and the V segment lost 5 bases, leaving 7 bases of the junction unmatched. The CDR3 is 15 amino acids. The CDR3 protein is CASSFHRGLDEKLFF. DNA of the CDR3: TGTGCCAGCAGTTTCCACAGGGGGCTAGATGAAAAACTGTTTTTT.